This T cell receptor beta chain was recovered during a study of T-cell reconstitution after alpha-beta-depleted transplantation in children. The germline V gene encodes CDR1 LNHDA and CDR2 SQIVND (reference sequence). The CDR3 covers 13 residues. V lost 1 base, J lost 5 bases, and 8 bases lay in between. The authors prepared the TCRbeta library with unique molecular identifiers. TCRdb fed the PCR reads into MiXCR, producing one record per CDR3 protein. The sample shows about 250,000 distinct CDR3 sequences, 20% to 30% of them seen only once. Specimen: PBMCs, mostly from graft donor cells, collected 360 days after TCRalphabeta/CD19-depleted stem cell transplant. The receptor was isolated from a female patient aged 2-10 years who had a stem cell transplant for congenital amegakaryocytic thrombocytopenia, so the T cells may come from the graft donor. V gene TRBV19 combines with J gene TRBJ2-5, with D uncertain. The CDR3 loop is CASSIGVGETQYF. In nucleotides, the CDR3 is TGTGCCAGTAGTATAGGGGTTGGGGAGACCCAGTACTTC.